This TCR beta chain came from a study of naive and memory T cell subsets (TCRdb year 2017). Regarding the complete study: Sorted naive and memory T cell subsets from peripheral blood were analyzed in the study using a UMI-based, open-source pipeline for TCR alpha and beta sequencing. IgG serology results and the functional CMV T cell responses were in complete agreement. RNA was DNase-treated and reverse transcribed with TCR constant-region primers, mostly using SuperScript III.

Libraries were constructed by UMI-ligation and nested PCR. The beta constant-region primer consisted of an equimolar mixture of two oligonucleotides that together covered TRBC1 and TRBC2. The ligated cDNA went through four rounds of PCR with nested alpha and beta constant-region primers together with the SP2 primer. T4 RNA ligase 1 ligated a single-stranded oligonucleotide carrying the SP2 primer and a 12-nucleotide UMI to the cDNA 3' end. The ligation reaction was kept at 16 degrees C for about 18-24 hours. PCR2 was typically performed as a SYBR Green qPCR and was stopped at a predetermined threshold so that over-amplification was prevented. Apart from the first purification, every purification step used Agencourt AMPure XP magnetic beads. Libraries were quantified by Qubit and checked on a TapeStation, with a main peak expected near 650 bp. Pooled libraries were sequenced on an Illumina MiSeq using v2 2x251 paired-end kits, and typically about 0.95-2.3 million reads were obtained per sample. Each sample's library went into the pool at approximately 4 nM, and roughly 4.5-7.5% PhiX was added to help with cluster recognition. In the paper's pipeline: V and J genes were assigned to Demultiplexor-processed FASTQ reads by Decombinator through tag matching, with a single base-pair mismatch being allowed. Collapsinator relied on UMIs to fix sequencing errors as well as frequency errors caused by PCR heterogeneity. CDR3Translator translated TCRs and extracted CDR3s from the conserved cysteine to the FGXG phenylalanine, flagging non-productive sequences. Repertoires were subsampled to equal numbers of UMI-defined TCRs before Gini, Shannon entropy and inverse Simpson indices were calculated. Within the linear range, a power law was fitted to clonotype abundance distributions using maximum likelihood. When run on a single naive CD8 sample, MIGEC and the pipeline yielded similar UMI counts, similar unique TCR numbers and similar clonal distributions. The repertoires were searched for just under 7,500 CMV-associated CDR3 sequences that had been compiled from VDJdb and a published dataset. TCRdb cleaned the public reads at Q25 with fastp, built clones with MiXCR and kept in-frame beta chains. Every CDR3 protein is listed once, alongside the most common genes and DNA of its rows. Clone size and V and J calls follow TCRdb, not the original study. Here the sample has 95,000 to 150,000 distinct CDR3 sequences; 36% occur a single time. Clones ranked in the top ten supply 0.8% to 1% of the sample.

V and J are truncated by 3 bases and 3 bases respectively, leaving an intervening sequence of 11 bases. CDR1 and CDR2 are drawn from the germline V gene: WSHSY, SAAADI. Counted from cysteine to phenylalanine, this CDR3 has 14 amino acids. CDR3 DNA is the only sequence kept; it has 42 bases, read in frame from the first base. From the second PCR step onward, the TCR alpha chain libraries and the TCR beta chain libraries were amplified separately. Donor CMV status was determined by IFNgamma production from CD4+ T cells after overnight stimulation of fresh PBMCs with CMV viral lysate. CD4 T cells were positively selected using Miltenyi beads, after which CD8 T cells were positively selected from the CD4-negative fraction. Cells stained for CD3, CD4, CD8, CD45RA, CD27 and a live/dead dye were sorted on a BD Aria II into four subsets by CD45RA and CD27. Blood came from a few healthy volunteers, each fractionated into CD4 and CD8 T cells and then into four differentiation subsets. Roughly 0.11 L of peripheral blood was collected from each donor, and PBMC were isolated by Ficoll-Paque PLUS density-gradient centrifugation. Sorted cells were lysed in RLT buffer, after which RNA was extracted using a Qiagen RNeasy kit and stored at -80 degrees C.

For this clonotype: This clone's antigen is unknown. It has no much larger one-base neighbor in the sample; base qualities were not kept.

Beyond this particular receptor, the publication reports: After error correction, over 85% of naive TCR sequences appeared only once, giving much steeper abundance distributions than memory subsets. A power law was followed by TCR abundance, with an exponent that differed between naive and memory subsets but was consistent across the three individuals. Gini index rose and Shannon and inverse Simpson diversity fell from naive through CM, EM and EMRA in both CD4 and CD8 cells. A clonotype was defined as a single alpha or beta chain sequence rather than as a paired alpha/beta receptor. The repertoire findings for the naive and memory subsets could not be validated, as no ground truth was available. RNA-based TCR counts may be affected by expression changes linked to T cell activation and differentiation.

Input material: central memory CD4+ T cells from blood. In the paper's terms, the cell subset or site label means: central memory, CD45RA- CD27+. The receptor was derived from a human donor in good health. The chain is assembled from TRBV10-2 and TRBJ1-2; the D segment cannot be called with confidence. The CDR3 amino acid sequence is: CASSEYYGDYGYTF. The sequence in DNA is TGCGCCAGCAGTGAATATTACGGGGACTATGGCTACACCTTC.